This T cell receptor beta chain is from a study of blood T cell repertoires in COVID-19. Among Cohort 3 donors, those recovered had two negative PCRs, clearance, or symptom resolution. The repertoire was sequenced with immunoSEQ multiplex PCR; TCRdb's copy has only in-frame clones and lacks some. The table lists under 200,000 clones, over 70% of them singletons. Sequenced sample: PBMCs or T cells enriched from blood (not recorded which). The clonotype comes from a man between 50 and 59 years old who had recovered from COVID-19.

CDR3 coding DNA: TGTGCCAGCAGCCAAGTACCCAGCGGCCTGAGAGAGACCCAGTACTTC. It encodes CASSQVPSGLRETQYF. This chain connects TRBV3-1 (or the pseudogene TRBV3-2) to TRBJ2-5; weak D call: TRBD2 (5 bases). Germline lookup yields CDR1 LGHDT and CDR2 YNNKEL (reference sequence). The CDR3 sequence is 16 residues long. V was shortened by 1 base and J by 4 bases, with 16 bases between the two germline ends.